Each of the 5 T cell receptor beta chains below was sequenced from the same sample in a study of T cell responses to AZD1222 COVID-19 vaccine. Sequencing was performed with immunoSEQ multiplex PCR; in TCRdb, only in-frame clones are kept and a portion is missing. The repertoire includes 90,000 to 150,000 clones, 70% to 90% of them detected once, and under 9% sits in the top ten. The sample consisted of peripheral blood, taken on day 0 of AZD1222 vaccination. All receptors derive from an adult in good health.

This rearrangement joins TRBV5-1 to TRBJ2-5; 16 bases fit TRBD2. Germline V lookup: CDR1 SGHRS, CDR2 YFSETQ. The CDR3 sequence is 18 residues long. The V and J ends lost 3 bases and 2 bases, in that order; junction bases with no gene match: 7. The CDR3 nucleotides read TGCGCCAGCAGCTGGACCGGGACTAGCGGGAGGGGGCAAGAGACCCAGTACTTC. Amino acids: CASSWTGTSGRGQETQYF.

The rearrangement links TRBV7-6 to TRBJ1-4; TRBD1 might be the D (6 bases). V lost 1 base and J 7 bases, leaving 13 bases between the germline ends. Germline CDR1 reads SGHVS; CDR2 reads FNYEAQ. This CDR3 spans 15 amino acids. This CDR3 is CASSLVVGGTEKLFF. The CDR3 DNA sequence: TGTGCCAGCAGCTTAGTAGTAGGGGGTACTGAAAAACTGTTTTTT.

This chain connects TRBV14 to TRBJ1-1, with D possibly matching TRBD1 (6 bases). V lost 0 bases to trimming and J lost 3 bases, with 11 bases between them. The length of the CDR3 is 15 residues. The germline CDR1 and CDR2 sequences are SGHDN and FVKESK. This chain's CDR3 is CASSQESGAYTEAFF. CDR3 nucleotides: TGTGCCAGCAGCCAAGAATCGGGGGCTTACACTGAAGCTTTCTTT. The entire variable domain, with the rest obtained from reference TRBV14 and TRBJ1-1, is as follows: EAGVTQFPSHSVIEKGQTVTLRCDPISGHDNLYWYRRVMGKEIKFLLHFVKESKQDESGMPNNRFLAERTGGTYSTLKVQPAELEDSGVYFCASSQESGAYTEAFFGQGTRLTVV.

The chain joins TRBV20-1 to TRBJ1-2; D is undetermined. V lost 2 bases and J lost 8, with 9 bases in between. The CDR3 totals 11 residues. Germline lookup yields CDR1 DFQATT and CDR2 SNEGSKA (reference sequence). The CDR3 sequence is CSARKSWGYTF. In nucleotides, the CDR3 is TGCAGTGCTAGAAAGTCTTGGGGCTACACCTTC.

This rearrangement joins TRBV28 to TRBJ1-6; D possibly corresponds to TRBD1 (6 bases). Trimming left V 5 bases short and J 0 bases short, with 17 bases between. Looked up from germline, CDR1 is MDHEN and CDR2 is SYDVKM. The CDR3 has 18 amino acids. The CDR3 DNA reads TGTGCCAGCAGTCTCCAGGGGAAAGGGAGCTCCTATAATTCACCCCTCCACTTT. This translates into CASSLQGKGSSYNSPLHF. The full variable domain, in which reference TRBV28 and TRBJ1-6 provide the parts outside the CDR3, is DVKVTQSSRYLVKRTGEKVFLECVQDMDHENMFWYRQDPGLGLRLIYFSYDVKMKEKGDIPEGYSVSREKKERFSLILESASTNQTSMYLCASSLQGKGSSYNSPLHFGNGTRLTVT.